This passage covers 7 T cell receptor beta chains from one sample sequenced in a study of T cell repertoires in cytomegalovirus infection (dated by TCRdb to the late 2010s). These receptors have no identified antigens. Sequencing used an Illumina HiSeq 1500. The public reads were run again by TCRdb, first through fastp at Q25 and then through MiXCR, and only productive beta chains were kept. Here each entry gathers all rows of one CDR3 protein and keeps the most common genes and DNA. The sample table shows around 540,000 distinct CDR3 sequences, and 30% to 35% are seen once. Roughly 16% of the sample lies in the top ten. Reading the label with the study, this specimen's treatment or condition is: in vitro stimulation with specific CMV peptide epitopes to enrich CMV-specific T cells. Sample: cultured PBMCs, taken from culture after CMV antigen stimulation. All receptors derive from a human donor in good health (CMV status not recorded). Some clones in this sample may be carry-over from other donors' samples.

CDR3 loop: CASSYNRISQYF. The CDR3 region has the DNA TGTGCCAGCAGTTATAATCGGATTTCGCAGTACTTC. V is TRBV6-5 and J is TRBJ2-7; D is uncertain. Looked up from germline, CDR1 is MNHEY and CDR2 is SVGAGI. Trimming cost V 3 bases and J 9 bases, with 12 bases left between them. This CDR3 is built from 12 residues.

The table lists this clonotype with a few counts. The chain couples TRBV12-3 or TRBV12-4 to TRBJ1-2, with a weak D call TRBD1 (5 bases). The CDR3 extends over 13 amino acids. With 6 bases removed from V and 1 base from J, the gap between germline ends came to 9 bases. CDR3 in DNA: TGTGCCAGCAGGAGGGGAGATAACTATGGCTACACCTTC. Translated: CASRRGDNYGYTF.

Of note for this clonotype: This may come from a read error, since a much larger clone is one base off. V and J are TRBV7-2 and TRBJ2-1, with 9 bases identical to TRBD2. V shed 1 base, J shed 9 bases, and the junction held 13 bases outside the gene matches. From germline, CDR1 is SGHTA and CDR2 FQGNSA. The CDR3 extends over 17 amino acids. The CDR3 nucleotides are TGTGCCAGCAGCTTAGGGGGAGGTAGCGGGAGCTTGCGTGAGCAGTTCTTC. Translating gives CASSLGGGSGSLREQFF.

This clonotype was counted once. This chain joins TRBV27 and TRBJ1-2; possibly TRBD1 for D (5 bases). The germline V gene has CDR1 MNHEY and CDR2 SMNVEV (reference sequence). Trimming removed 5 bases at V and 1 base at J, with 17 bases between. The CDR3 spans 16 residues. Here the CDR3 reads CASSPPGLQNNYGYTF. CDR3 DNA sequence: TGTGCCAGCAGTCCCCCGGGACTTCAGAATAACTATGGCTACACCTTC.

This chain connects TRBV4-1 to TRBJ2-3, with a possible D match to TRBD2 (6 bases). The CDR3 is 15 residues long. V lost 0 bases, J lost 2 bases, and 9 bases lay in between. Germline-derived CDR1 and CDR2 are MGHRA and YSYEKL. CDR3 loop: CASSQDGGDTDTQYF. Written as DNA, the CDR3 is TGCGCCAGCAGCCAAGATGGCGGGGACACAGATACGCAGTATTTT.

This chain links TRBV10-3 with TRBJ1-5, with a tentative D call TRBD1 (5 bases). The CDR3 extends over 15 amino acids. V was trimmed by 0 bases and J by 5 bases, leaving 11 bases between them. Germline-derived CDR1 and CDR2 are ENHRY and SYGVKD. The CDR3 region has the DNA TGTGCCATCAGTGAGTCGACTAAAGGGGATCAGCCCCAGCATTTT. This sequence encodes CAISESTKGDQPQHF.

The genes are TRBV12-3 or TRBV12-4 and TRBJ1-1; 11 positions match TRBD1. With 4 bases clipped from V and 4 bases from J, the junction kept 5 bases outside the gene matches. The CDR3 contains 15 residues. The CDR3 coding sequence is TGTGCCAGCAGTTACTCGGACAGGGGGCCCACTGAAGCTTTCTTT. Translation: CASSYSDRGPTEAFF.